The TCR beta chain under discussion was sequenced for a study of T cell responses to AZD1222 COVID-19 vaccine. Sequenced by immunoSEQ multiplex PCR; TCRdb stores in-frame clones only, minus some. The sample contains some 84,000 clones, about 90% of which appear only once. The germline CDR1 and CDR2 sequences are MNHEY and SVGAGI. CDR3 size: 14 residues. The germline V and J ends were trimmed by 2 bases and 2 bases, with 10 bases remaining between them. This clone was seen a single time. The material sequenced was peripheral blood, taken on day 0 of AZD1222 vaccination. The V call is TRBV6-5, the J call TRBJ2-7; possible D gene TRBD1, 6 bases. This clonotype originated in an adult in good health. CDR3 sequence reads: CASSYPDRAYEQYF. The CDR3 DNA reads TGTGCCAGCAGTTACCCGGACAGAGCCTACGAGCAGTACTTC.